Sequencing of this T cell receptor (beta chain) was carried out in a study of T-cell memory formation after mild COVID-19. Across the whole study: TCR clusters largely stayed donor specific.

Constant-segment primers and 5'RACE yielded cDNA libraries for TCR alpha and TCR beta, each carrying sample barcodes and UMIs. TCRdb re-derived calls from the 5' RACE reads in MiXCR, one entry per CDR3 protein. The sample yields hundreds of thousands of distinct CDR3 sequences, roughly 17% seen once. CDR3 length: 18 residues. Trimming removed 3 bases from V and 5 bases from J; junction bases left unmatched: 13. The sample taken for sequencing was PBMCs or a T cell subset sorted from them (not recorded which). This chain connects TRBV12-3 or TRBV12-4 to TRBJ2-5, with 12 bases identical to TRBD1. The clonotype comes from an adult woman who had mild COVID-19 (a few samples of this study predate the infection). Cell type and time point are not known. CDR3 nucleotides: TGTGCCAGCAGTTTGGCGGGGACAGGGGGCCTTTTTTCGGAGACCCAGTACTTC. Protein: CASSLAGTGGLFSETQYF.